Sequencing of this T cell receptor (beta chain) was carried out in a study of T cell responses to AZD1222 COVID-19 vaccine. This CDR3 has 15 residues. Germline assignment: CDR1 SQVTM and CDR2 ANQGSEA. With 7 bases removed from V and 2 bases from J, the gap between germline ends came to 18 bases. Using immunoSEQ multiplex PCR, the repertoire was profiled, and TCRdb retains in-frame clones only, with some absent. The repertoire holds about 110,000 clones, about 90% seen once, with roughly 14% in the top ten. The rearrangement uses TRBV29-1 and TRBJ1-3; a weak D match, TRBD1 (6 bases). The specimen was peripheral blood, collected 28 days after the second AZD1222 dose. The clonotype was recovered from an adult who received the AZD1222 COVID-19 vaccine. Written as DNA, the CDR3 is TGCAGCGCAGGCGGGGGCGCGAATACTGGAAACACCATATATTTT. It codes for CSAGGGANTGNTIYF.